This T cell receptor (beta chain) was profiled in a study of blood T cells in healthy people across ages. Study-level findings and limits: Naive T cell percentage strongly correlated with TCR beta diversity.

As concerns this clonotype: As yet, its antigen is unknown.

The CDR3 is 14 amino acids. After removal of 5 bases from V and 6 bases from J, the junction contained 5 bases not matched to a gene. CDR1 is DFQATT, CDR2 SNEGSKA, per germline (reference sequence). For the second PCR, which ran for about 7 to 11 cycles, a sample-barcoded 5' primer and a J-beta primer mix were used. Each cDNA molecule was tagged by a template-switch adaptor with 12 random nucleotides. TCRdb re-analysed the 5' RACE reads in MiXCR, keeping a single row per CDR3 protein. This sample yields hundreds of thousands of distinct CDR3 sequences, of which roughly 47% are seen a single time; 20% to 25% belongs to the top ten.

The sequenced sample was blood. The TCR originated in a woman between 55 and 75 years old in good health. V gene TRBV20-1 combines with J gene TRBJ2-1; the match to TRBD2 covers 12 bases. DNA of the CDR3: TGCAGTGCTCGAAGGACTAGCGGGGTCAATGAGCAGTTCTTC. Translating gives CSARRTSGVNEQFF.